The 5 T cell receptor beta chains presented below share a single source sample, sequenced in a study of technical replicates of blood from four donors. Profiling relied on immunoSEQ multiplex PCR, and the TCRdb table lists in-frame clones only, not all of them. The repertoire has 100,000 or so clones, almost 97% of them found once; the top ten carry about 0.38%. The sample comprised T cells isolated from PBMCs. Every receptor here comes from a human donor in good health.

The chain links TRBV28 to TRBJ1-3; tentative D call: TRBD1 (6 bases). V was cut by 7 bases and J by 7 bases, with 17 bases left in between. The CDR3 totals 14 residues. Germline V gene sequence: CDR1 MDHEN, CDR2 SYDVKM. The CDR3 nucleotides read TGTGCCAGCATTCCTCAGGGGATCGGGAACACCATATATTTT. This codes for CASIPQGIGNTIYF.

This sequence joins TRBV29-1 and TRBJ2-7; D is undetermined. There are 11 residues in the CDR3. Deletions cut 7 bases from V and 2 bases from J, with 9 bases between. The germline CDR1 and CDR2 sequences are SQVTM and ANQGSEA. In DNA form, the CDR3 reads TGCAGCGCCCAGGTGGCCTACGAGCAGTACTTC. Amino acids: CSAQVAYEQYF.

The genes are TRBV18 and TRBJ2-3, with 8 bases that match TRBD1. Per germline, CDR1 KGHSH and CDR2 LQKENI. The CDR3 totals 17 residues. The V segment lost 5 bases and the J segment 4 bases; nucleotides outside the gene matches: 14. The CDR3 nucleotides are TGTGCCAGCTCATACCAGGTCCAGGGGGCTTCTCCAGATACGCAGTATTTT. It specifies CASSYQVQGASPDTQYF.

The gene calls are TRBV10-2 and TRBJ1-1, with D hard to call. This CDR3 has 11 residues. The germline gives CDR1 WSHSY, CDR2 SAAADI. The ends were cut back, 2 bases at V and 8 bases at J, with 6 bases in the middle. The CDR3, as DNA: TGCGCCAGCAGTGAGCGGCGGGAAGCTTTCTTT. Translated: CASSERREAFF.

V and J are TRBV28 and TRBJ1-2; D ambiguous. Germline assignment: CDR1 MDHEN and CDR2 SYDVKM. The CDR3 has 15 amino acids. V lost 6 bases and J lost 4, with 18 bases in between. The CDR3 DNA follows: TGTGCCAGCAGGGTAATGGGCTTGGGTATCTATGGCTACACCTTC. It encodes CASRVMGLGIYGYTF.